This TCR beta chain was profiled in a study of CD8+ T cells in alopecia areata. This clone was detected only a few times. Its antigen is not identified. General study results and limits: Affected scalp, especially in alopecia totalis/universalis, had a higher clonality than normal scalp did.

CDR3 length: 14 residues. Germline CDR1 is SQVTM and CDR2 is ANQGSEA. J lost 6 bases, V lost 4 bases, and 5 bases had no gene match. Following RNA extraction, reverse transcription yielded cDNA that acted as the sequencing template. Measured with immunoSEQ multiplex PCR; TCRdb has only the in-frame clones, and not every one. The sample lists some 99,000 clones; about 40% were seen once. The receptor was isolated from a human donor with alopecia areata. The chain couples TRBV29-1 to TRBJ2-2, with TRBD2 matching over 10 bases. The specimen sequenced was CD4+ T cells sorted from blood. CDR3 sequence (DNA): TGCAGCGTTGCATGGACTAGCGGTTCCGGGGAGCTGTTTTTT. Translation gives CSVAWTSGSGELFF.